Listed below are T cell receptor beta chains from one sample, sequenced in a study of T cell responses to AZD1222 COVID-19 vaccine. Data came from immunoSEQ multiplex PCR; TCRdb stores just in-frame clones and leaves some out. The sample lists around 150,000 clones, roughly 90% occurring once. The material sequenced was peripheral blood, taken 28 days after the second AZD1222 dose. The source is an adult who received the AZD1222 COVID-19 vaccine. The CDR3 runs from the conserved cysteine through the conserved F or W. The D gene is left open where the match is weak. Some rows mark clone size as missing; the rest say once, few, many or name a class of expanded clone.

D: .; size: .; V: TRBV20-1; J: TRBJ1-6; CDR3: CSASPGRPPLHF; DNA: TGCAGTGCTAGTCCCGGGAGACCACCCCTCCACTTT
D: .; size: .; V: TRBV14; J: TRBJ1-2; CDR3: CASSHDFYGYTF; DNA: TGTGCCAGCAGCCACGATTTCTATGGCTACACCTTC
D: .; size: .; V: TRBV30; J: TRBJ1-1; CDR3: CAWIPLGVLNTEAFF; DNA: TGTGCCTGGATACCGCTTGGGGTGTTGAACACTGAAGCTTTCTTT
D: TRBD2; size: .; V: TRBV4-1; J: TRBJ2-1; CDR3: CASRTYSGRPRDDNEQFF; DNA: TGCGCCAGCAGGACATATAGCGGGAGACCCCGGGACGACAATGAGCAGTTCTTC
D: .; size: .; V: TRBV3-1/TRBV3-2; J: TRBJ1-2; CDR3: CASSQRHRVGGGYTF; DNA: TGTGCCAGCAGCCAGCGGCACAGGGTAGGGGGTGGCTACACCTTC
D: .; size: .; V: TRBV6-1; J: TRBJ1-3; CDR3: CASSDGTNTIYF; DNA: TGTGCCAGCAGTGATGGAACAAACACCATATATTTT
D: TRBD2; size: .; V: TRBV11-3; J: TRBJ2-1; CDR3: CASTRGIAGSRDEQFF; DNA: TGTGCCAGCACCCGCGGGATAGCGGGAAGTAGGGATGAGCAGTTCTTC
D: .; size: .; V: TRBV7-2; J: TRBJ1-5; CDR3: CASSLFPEGQPQHF; DNA: TGTGCCAGCAGCCTCTTCCCTGAGGGGCAGCCCCAGCATTTT
D: .; size: .; V: TRBV11-2; J: TRBJ1-5; CDR3: CASSLDRVGMGQPQHF; DNA: TGTGCCAGCAGCTTAGATAGGGTAGGGATGGGTCAGCCCCAGCATTTT
D: .; size: .; V: TRBV19; J: TRBJ1-5; CDR3: CASSTISGARKPQHF; DNA: TGTGCCAGTAGTACTATATCAGGGGCTAGGAAACCCCAGCATTTT
D: .; size: .; V: TRBV30; J: TRBJ1-6; CDR3: CAWSRSGDSPLHF; DNA: TGTGCCTGGAGTCGGAGTGGGGATTCACCCCTCCACTTT
D: .; size: .; V: TRBV19; J: TRBJ1-1; CDR3: CASSTPGIRSTEAFF; DNA: TGTGCCAGTAGTACCCCCGGCATCCGGAGCACTGAAGCTTTCTTT
D: .; size: .; V: TRBV3-1/TRBV3-2; J: TRBJ2-1; CDR3: CASSQAPPNEQFF; DNA: TGTGCCAGCAGCCAAGCCCCCCCCAATGAGCAGTTCTTC
D: .; size: .; V: TRBV14; J: TRBJ2-7; CDR3: CASSQRGRTYEQYF; DNA: TGTGCCAGCAGCCAGAGGGGCAGAACCTACGAGCAGTACTTC
D: .; size: .; V: TRBV19; J: TRBJ1-3; CDR3: CATEKEQGYSGNTIYF; DNA: TGTGCCACCGAAAAAGAACAGGGATACTCTGGAAACACCATATATTTT
D: TRBD1; size: .; V: TRBV5-4; J: TRBJ2-5; CDR3: CASSSGTGVPQETQYF; DNA: TGTGCCAGCAGCTCCGGGACAGGGGTCCCTCAAGAGACCCAGTACTTC
D: TRBD2; size: .; V: TRBV29-1; J: TRBJ2-1; CDR3: CSVEGLAGGSGNEQFF; DNA: TGCAGCGTTGAAGGGCTAGCGGGAGGGTCCGGGAATGAGCAGTTCTTC
D: .; size: .; V: TRBV6-2/TRBV6-3; J: TRBJ1-2; CDR3: CASSYFLDGNYGYTF; DNA: TGTGCCAGCAGTTATTTCTTGGACGGGAACTATGGCTACACCTTC
D: .; size: .; V: TRBV6-5; J: TRBJ1-6; CDR3: CASMVRVSPLHF; DNA: TGTGCCAGTATGGTTAGGGTTTCACCCCTCCACTTT
D: .; size: .; V: TRBV6-5; J: TRBJ1-1; CDR3: CANRDISGTEAFF; DNA: TGTGCCAACCGGGACATCTCGGGGACTGAAGCTTTCTTT
D: .; size: .; V: TRBV6-1; J: TRBJ1-4; CDR3: CASSEALWDLNEKLFF; DNA: TGTGCCAGCAGTGAAGCGCTCTGGGACCTTAATGAAAAACTGTTTTTT
D: TRBD1; size: .; V: TRBV19; J: TRBJ2-1; CDR3: CASSIIPGTGKYNEQFF; DNA: TGTGCCAGTAGTATCATCCCCGGGACAGGGAAATACAATGAGCAGTTCTTC
D: TRBD1; size: .; V: TRBV18; J: TRBJ2-7; CDR3: CASSPQDRGEQYF; DNA: TGTGCCAGCTCACCACAGGACAGGGGTGAGCAGTACTTC
D: TRBD2; size: .; V: TRBV4-1; J: TRBJ2-7; CDR3: CASSQVGGGGYEQYF; DNA: TGCGCCAGCAGCCAAGTAGGCGGGGGAGGTTACGAGCAGTACTTC
D: TRBD1; size: .; V: TRBV27; J: TRBJ1-5; CDR3: CASSTNSRGLRETQHF; DNA: TGTGCCAGCAGTACCAATTCCAGGGGGCTAAGAGAGACCCAGCATTTT
D: .; size: .; V: TRBV4-3; J: TRBJ2-7; CDR3: CASSIRDSREYEQYF; DNA: TGCGCCAGCAGCATCCGGGACTCCCGGGAATACGAGCAGTACTTC
D: .; size: few; V: TRBV6-5; J: TRBJ2-1; CDR3: CASSSFRFGNEQFF; DNA: TGTGCCAGCAGTTCTTTTAGGTTCGGCAATGAGCAGTTCTTC
D: .; size: .; V: TRBV24-1; J: TRBJ2-1; CDR3: CATSDLVRGSYNEQFF; DNA: TGTGCCACCAGTGATTTGGTACGGGGTTCGTACAATGAGCAGTTCTTC
D: .; size: .; V: TRBV28; J: TRBJ1-4; CDR3: CASRASGGVNEKLFF; DNA: TGTGCCAGCAGGGCAAGCGGGGGGGTTAATGAAAAACTGTTTTTT
D: .; size: .; V: TRBV28; J: TRBJ2-7; CDR3: CASSSWDSYEQYF; DNA: TGTGCCAGCAGTTCTTGGGATTCCTACGAGCAGTACTTC
D: .; size: .; V: TRBV5-1; J: TRBJ2-7; CDR3: CASSGGNAIYEQYF; DNA: TGCGCCAGCAGCGGGGGGAACGCGATCTACGAGCAGTACTTC
D: TRBD2; size: .; V: TRBV11-2; J: TRBJ2-3; CDR3: CASSLGAGGPTDTQYF; DNA: TGTGCCAGCAGCCTCGGGGCGGGAGGCCCCACAGATACGCAGTATTTT
D: TRBD1; size: .; V: TRBV7-6; J: TRBJ1-1; CDR3: CASSLGRGTVNTEAFF; DNA: TGTGCCAGCAGCTTAGGCCGGGGGACAGTGAACACTGAAGCTTTCTTT
D: TRBD2; size: .; V: TRBV7-2; J: TRBJ2-5; CDR3: CASSFSGRGQETQYF; DNA: TGTGCCAGCAGCTTTAGTGGGAGGGGACAAGAGACCCAGTACTTC
D: .; size: .; V: TRBV27; J: TRBJ2-7; CDR3: CASSFDGFGMDF; DNA: TGTGCCAGCAGTTTCGACGGATTCGGTATGGACTTC
D: .; size: .; V: TRBV6-5; J: TRBJ1-2; CDR3: CASSMIGRRGYTF; DNA: TGTGCCAGCAGTATGATTGGGCGTCGAGGCTACACCTTC
D: TRBD2; size: .; V: TRBV7-9; J: TRBJ2-7; CDR3: CASSSPFATSGRARDEQYF; DNA: TGTGCCAGCAGCTCCCCATTCGCGACTAGCGGGAGGGCTCGGGACGAGCAGTACTTC
D: .; size: .; V: TRBV7-9; J: TRBJ1-5; CDR3: CASSLGSAHPGSNQPQHF; DNA: TGTGCCAGCAGCTTAGGCTCGGCCCACCCAGGGAGCAATCAGCCCCAGCATTTT
D: .; size: .; V: TRBV24-1; J: TRBJ1-2; CDR3: CATSDVNYGYTF; DNA: TGTGCCACCAGTGATGTTAACTATGGCTACACCTTC
D: .; size: .; V: TRBV12-5; J: TRBJ2-2; CDR3: CASRMEGEGSRELFF; DNA: TGTGCTAGTCGTATGGAGGGAGAAGGGTCCCGGGAGCTGTTTTTT
D: .; size: .; V: TRBV27; J: TRBJ2-5; CDR3: CASSLTHQETQYF; DNA: TGTGCCAGCAGTTTAACCCACCAAGAGACCCAGTACTTC